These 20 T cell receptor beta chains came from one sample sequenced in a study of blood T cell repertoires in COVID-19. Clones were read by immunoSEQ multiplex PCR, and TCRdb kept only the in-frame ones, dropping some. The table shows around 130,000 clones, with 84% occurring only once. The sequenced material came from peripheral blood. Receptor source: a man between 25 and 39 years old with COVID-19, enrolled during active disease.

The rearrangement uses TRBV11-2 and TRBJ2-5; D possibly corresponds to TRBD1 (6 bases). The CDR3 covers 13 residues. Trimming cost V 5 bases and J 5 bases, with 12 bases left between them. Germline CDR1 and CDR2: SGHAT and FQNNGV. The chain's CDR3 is CASSQDRGETQYF. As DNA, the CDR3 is TGTGCCAGCAGCCAGGACAGAGGGGAGACCCAGTACTTC.

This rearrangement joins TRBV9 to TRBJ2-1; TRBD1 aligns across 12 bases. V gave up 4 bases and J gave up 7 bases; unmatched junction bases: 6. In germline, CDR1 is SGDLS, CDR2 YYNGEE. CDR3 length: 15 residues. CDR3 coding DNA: TGTGCCAGCAGCCACGGGACAGGGGGCAGAAATGAGCAGTTCTTC. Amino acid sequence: CASSHGTGGRNEQFF. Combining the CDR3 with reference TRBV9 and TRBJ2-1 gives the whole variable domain DSGVTQTPKHLITATGQRVTLRCSPRSGDLSVYWYQQSLDQGLQFLIQYYNGEERAKGNILERFSAQQFPDLHSELNLSSLELGDSALYFCASSHGTGGRNEQFFGPGTRLTVL.

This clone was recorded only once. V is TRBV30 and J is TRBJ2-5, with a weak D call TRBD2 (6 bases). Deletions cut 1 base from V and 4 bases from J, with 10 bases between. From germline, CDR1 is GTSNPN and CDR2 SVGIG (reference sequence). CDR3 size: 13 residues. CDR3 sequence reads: CAWSGRARETQYF. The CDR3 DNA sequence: TGTGCCTGGAGTGGGAGGGCCAGAGAGACCCAGTACTTC. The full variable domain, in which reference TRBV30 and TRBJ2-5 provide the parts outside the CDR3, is SQTIHQWPATLVQPVGSPLSLECTVEGTSNPNLYWYRQAAGRGLQLLFYSVGIGQISSEVPQNLSASRPQDRQFILSSKKLLLSDSGFYLCAWSGRARETQYFGPGTRLLVL.

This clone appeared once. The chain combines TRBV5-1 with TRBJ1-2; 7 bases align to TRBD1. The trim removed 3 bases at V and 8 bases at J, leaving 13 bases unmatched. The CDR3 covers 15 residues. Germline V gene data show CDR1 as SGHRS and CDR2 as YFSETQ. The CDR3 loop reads CASSSGTAASWGYTF. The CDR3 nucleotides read TGCGCCAGCAGCTCGGGGACAGCAGCATCGTGGGGCTACACCTTC. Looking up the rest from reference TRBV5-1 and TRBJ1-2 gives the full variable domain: KAGVTQTPRYLIKTRGQQVTLSCSPISGHRSVSWYQQTPGQGLQFLFEYFSETQRNKGNFPGRFSGRQFSNSRSEMNVSTLELGDSALYLCASSSGTAASWGYTFGSGTRLTVV.

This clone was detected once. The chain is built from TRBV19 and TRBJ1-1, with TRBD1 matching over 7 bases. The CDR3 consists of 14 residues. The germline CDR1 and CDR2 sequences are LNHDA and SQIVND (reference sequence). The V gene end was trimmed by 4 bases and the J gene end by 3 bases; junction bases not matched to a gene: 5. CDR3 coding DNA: TGTGCCAGTAGTAGAGGAGGACAGGACACTGAAGCTTTCTTT. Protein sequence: CASSRGGQDTEAFF.

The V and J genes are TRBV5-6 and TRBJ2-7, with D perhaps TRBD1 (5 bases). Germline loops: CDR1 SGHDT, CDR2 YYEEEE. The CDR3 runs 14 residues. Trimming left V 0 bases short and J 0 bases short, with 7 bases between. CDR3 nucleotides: TGTGCCAGCAGCTTGGGACAGACCTCCTACGAGCAGTACTTC. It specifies CASSLGQTSYEQYF.

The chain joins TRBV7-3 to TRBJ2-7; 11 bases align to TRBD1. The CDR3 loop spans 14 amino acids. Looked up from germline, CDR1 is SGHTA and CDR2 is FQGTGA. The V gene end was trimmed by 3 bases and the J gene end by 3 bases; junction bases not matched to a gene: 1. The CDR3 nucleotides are TGTGCCAGCAGCTTCGGGACAGGGGGCTACGAGCAGTACTTC. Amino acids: CASSFGTGGYEQYF.

Here the CDR3 reads CASRLTGGLFYGYTF. The CDR3 DNA follows: TGTGCCAGCAGACTGACAGGTGGGCTTTTCTATGGCTACACCTTC. This rearrangement joins TRBV21-1 to TRBJ1-2; the table gives TRBD1 as D, unverified against the DNA. TRBV21-1 is a pseudogene locus. The CDR3 consists of 15 residues.

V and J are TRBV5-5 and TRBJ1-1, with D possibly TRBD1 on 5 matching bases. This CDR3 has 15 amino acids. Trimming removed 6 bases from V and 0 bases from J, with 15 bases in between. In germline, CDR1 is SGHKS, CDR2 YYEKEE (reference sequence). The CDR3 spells CASKQETELNTEAFF. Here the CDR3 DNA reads TGTGCCAGCAAGCAGGAGACAGAACTGAACACTGAAGCTTTCTTT.

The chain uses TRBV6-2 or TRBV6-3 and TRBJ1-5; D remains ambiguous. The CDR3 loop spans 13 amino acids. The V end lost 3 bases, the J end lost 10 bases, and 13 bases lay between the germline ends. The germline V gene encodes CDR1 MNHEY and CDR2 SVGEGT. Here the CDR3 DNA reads TGTGCCAGCAGTTATTTGAGGGTCGGACCCCAGCATTTT. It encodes CASSYLRVGPQHF.

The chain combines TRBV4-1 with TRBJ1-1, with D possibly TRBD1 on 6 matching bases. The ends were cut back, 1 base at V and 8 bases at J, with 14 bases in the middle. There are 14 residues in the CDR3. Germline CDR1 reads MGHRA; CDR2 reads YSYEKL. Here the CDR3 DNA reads TGCGCCAGCAGCCAAGGACAGGCTATGATGGAAGCTTTCTTT. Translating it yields CASSQGQAMMEAFF.

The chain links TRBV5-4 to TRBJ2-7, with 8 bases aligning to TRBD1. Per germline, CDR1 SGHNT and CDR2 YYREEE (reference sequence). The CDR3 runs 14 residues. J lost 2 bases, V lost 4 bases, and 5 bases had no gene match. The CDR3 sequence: CASSTQGATYEQYF. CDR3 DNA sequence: TGTGCCAGCAGCACCCAGGGGGCTACCTACGAGCAGTACTTC.

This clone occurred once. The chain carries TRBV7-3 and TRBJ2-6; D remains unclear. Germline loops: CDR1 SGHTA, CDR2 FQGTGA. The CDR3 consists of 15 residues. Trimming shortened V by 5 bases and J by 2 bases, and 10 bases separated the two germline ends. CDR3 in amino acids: CASSTYLPGANVLTF. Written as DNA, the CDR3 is TGTGCCAGCAGCACCTACCTCCCTGGGGCCAACGTCCTGACTTTC.

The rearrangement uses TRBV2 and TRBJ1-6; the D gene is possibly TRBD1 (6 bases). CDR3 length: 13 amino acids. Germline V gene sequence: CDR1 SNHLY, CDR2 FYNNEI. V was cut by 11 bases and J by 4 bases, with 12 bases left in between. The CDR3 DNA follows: TGTGCCGCCCGACAGGATTATAATTCACCCCTCCACTTT. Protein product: CAARQDYNSPLHF.

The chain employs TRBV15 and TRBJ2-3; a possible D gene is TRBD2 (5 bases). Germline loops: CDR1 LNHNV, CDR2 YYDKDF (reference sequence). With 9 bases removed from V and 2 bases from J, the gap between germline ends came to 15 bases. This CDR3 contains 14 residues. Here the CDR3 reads CATRRGEATDTQYF. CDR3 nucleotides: TGTGCCACTAGACGGGGAGAAGCCACAGATACGCAGTATTTT.

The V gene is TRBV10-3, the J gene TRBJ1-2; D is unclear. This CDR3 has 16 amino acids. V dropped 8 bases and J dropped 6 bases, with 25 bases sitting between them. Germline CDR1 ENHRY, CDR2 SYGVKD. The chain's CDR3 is CAIPQSFPPEEDGYTF. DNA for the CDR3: TGTGCCATCCCCCAGTCGTTCCCCCCGGAAGAGGATGGCTACACCTTC.

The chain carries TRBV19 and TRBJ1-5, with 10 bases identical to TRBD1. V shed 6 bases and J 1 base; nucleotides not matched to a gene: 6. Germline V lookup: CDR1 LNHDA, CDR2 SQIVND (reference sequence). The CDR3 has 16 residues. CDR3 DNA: TGTGCCAGTAGACTACGGGACAGGGGAAGCAATCAGCCCCAGCATTTT. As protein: CASRLRDRGSNQPQHF.

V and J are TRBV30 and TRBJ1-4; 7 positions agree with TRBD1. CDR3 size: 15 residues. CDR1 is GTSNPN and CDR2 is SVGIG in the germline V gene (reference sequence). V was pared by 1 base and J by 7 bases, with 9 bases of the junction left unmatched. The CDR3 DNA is TGTGCCTGGAGTGCCCTAGGGGGCAGCAGTGAAAAACTGTTTTTT. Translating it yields CAWSALGGSSEKLFF.

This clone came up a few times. This chain's CDR3 is CASRPTGGGYTF. The CDR3 bases are TGTGCCAGCAGGCCCACAGGGGGTGGCTACACCTTC. The genes are TRBV6-5 and TRBJ1-2; TRBD1 agrees at 8 bases. Germline loops: CDR1 MNHEY, CDR2 SVGAGI. V dropped 6 bases and J dropped 7; count of bases not matched to a gene: 4. The CDR3 spans 12 residues.

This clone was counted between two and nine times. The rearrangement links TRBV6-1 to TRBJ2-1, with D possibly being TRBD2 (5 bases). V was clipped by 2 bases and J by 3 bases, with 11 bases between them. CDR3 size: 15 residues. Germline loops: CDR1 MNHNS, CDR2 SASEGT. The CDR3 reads CASSEMAGLYNEQFF. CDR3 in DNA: TGTGCCAGCAGTGAAATGGCGGGCCTCTACAATGAGCAGTTCTTC.